Sequencing of this TCR beta chain was carried out in a study of vaccination effects on CD4 cells after COVID-19. At the level of the study: Supplemented with around 9.3 IU/ml IL-2 and about 10 ug/ml peptides, two million PBMC per well were kept in culture.

Investigators separated out CD4+ T cells once around nine days of culture had passed. PCR showed that the person got SARS-CoV-2 infection at some point between March and December 2020. BNT162b2 vaccine or mRNA-1273 vaccine was given to participants in two doses. This clone was counted between two and nine times. Its target is not known. Assay used: immunoSEQ multiplex PCR; TCRdb lists only in-frame clones, some missing. Of 40,000 to 55,000 clones listed, around 76% are singletons. The TCR comes from a human donor who had a prior SARS-CoV-2 infection. Sequenced material: CD4+ T cells from PBMCs cultured without peptide, taken after COVID-19 vaccination.

CDR3 protein: CASSVNPSGTDLGYTF. CDR3 nucleotide sequence: TGCGCCAGCAGCGTTAACCCGTCCGGGACCGACCTCGGCTACACCTTC. V usage is TRBV5-1 and J usage is TRBJ1-2; D perhaps matches TRBD1 (5 bases). Deletions cut 4 bases from V and 8 bases from J, with 24 bases between. The length of the CDR3 is 16 residues. The V gene's germline CDR1 is SGHRS and CDR2 YFSETQ.